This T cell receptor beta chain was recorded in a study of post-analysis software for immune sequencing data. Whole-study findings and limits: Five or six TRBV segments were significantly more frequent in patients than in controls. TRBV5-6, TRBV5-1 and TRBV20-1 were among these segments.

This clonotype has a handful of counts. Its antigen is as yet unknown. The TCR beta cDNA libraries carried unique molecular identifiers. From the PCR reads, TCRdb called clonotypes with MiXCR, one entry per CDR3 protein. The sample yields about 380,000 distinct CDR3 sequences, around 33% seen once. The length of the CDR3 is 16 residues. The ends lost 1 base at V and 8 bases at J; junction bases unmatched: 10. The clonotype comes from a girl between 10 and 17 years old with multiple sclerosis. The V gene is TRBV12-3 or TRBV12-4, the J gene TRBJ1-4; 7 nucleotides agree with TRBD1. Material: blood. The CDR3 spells CASSLGQGEAREKLFF. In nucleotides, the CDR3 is TGTGCCAGCAGTTTAGGGCAGGGGGAGGCTCGAGAAAAACTGTTTTTT.